These 26 T cell receptor beta chains were sequenced from one sample in a study of cytomegalovirus exposure and HLA in healthy donors. The study ran its PCR with 60 Vbeta and 13 Jbeta primers. This table comes from immunoSEQ multiplex PCR, and its TCRdb copy is limited to in-frame clones, with some not included. The sample shows under 200,000 clones, about 70% of them seen only once. Sequenced: PBMCs. These receptor sequences come from a woman younger than 45 in good health and CMV-seronegative.

This clone was recorded a few times. The chain is built from TRBV5-1 and TRBJ1-2, with 9 positions matching TRBD1. Looked up from germline, CDR1 is SGHRS and CDR2 is YFSETQ. CDR3 length: 18 amino acids. The V gene end was trimmed by 0 bases and the J gene end by 1 base; junction bases not matched to a gene: 10. CDR3 region: CASSLDGPRTGDNYGYTF. The CDR3 coding sequence is TGCGCCAGCAGCTTGGACGGGCCGAGGACAGGGGATAACTATGGCTACACCTTC.

The gene calls are TRBV4-3 and TRBJ1-5; D may be TRBD1 (6 bases). V lost 0 bases and J lost 6, with 21 bases in between. CDR3 length: 18 residues. Germline CDR1 LGHNA, CDR2 YSLEER. CDR3 sequence (DNA): TGCGCCAGCAGCCAAGACTCCCTCGGGGGGGGGCGAGGTCAGCCCCAGCATTTT. Its protein is CASSQDSLGGGRGQPQHF.

This chain uses TRBV11-2 with TRBJ2-7; 8 bases match TRBD1. The junction had 14 bases not matched to a gene; V was cut back by 5 bases and J by 2 bases. The V gene's germline CDR1 is SGHAT and CDR2 FQNNGV. This CDR3 contains 17 residues. The CDR3 region has the DNA TGTGCCAGCAGCCCCCTCGCCGGCAGGGGGCGACCCTACGAGCAGTACTTC. Translation gives CASSPLAGRGRPYEQYF.

The chain has TRBV19 and TRBJ2-7; 7 bases fit TRBD2. V lost 3 bases, J lost 1 base, and 6 bases stayed unmatched. The CDR3 is 15 residues long. CDR1 is LNHDA, CDR2 SQIVND, per germline (reference sequence). CDR3 nucleotide sequence: TGTGCCAGTAGTATCACTAGCGCCTCTTCCTACGAGCAGTACTTC. Residues: CASSITSASSYEQYF. Together with reference TRBV19 and TRBJ2-7, the CDR3 gives the full variable domain: DGGITQSPKYLFRKEGQNVTLSCEQNLNHDAMYWYRQDPGQGLRLIYYSQIVNDFQKGDIAEGYSVSREKKESFPLTVTSAQKNPTAFYLCASSITSASSYEQYFGPGTRLTVT.

This chain connects TRBV25-1 to TRBJ2-3; D not certain. The CDR3 has 13 residues. The V and J ends lost 5 bases and 1 base respectively, with 7 bases between them. Germline CDR1 is MGHDK and CDR2 is SYGVNS. Here the CDR3 reads CASSQRGTDTQYF. The CDR3 coding sequence is TGTGCCAGCAGTCAACGGGGCACAGATACGCAGTATTTT.

The V call is TRBV7-2, the J call TRBJ2-2; TRBD2 agrees at 7 bases. Germline lookup yields CDR1 SGHTA and CDR2 FQGNSA. This CDR3 region has 16 residues. Trimming cost V 1 base and J 2 bases; bases outside gene matches: 4. The DNA for the CDR3 is TGTGCCAGCAGCTTAGGACGACTAGCTAACACCGGGGAGCTGTTTTTT. This translates into CASSLGRLANTGELFF. The full variable domain, rest sourced from reference TRBV7-2 and TRBJ2-2, is GAGVSQSPSNKVTEKGKDVELRCDPISGHTALYWYRQSLGQGLEFLIYFQGNSAPDKSGLPSDRFSAERTGGSVSTLTIQRTQQEDSAVYLCASSLGRLANTGELFFGEGSRLTVL.

The rearrangement links TRBV14 to TRBJ2-1; 10 nucleotides align to TRBD1. This CDR3 spans 16 amino acids. CDR1 is SGHDN and CDR2 is FVKESK in the germline V gene. Losses at the gene ends were 1 base for V and 4 bases for J; bases not matched to a gene: 4. CDR3 DNA sequence: TGTGCCAGCAGCCAAGCCGGGACAGGGGCGTACAATGAGCAGTTCTTC. Translation gives CASSQAGTGAYNEQFF.

CDR3 DNA: TGTGCCAGTAGTAACCGGGGAGGTACTGAAGCTTTCTTT. It is translated as CASSNRGGTEAFF. This chain links TRBV19 with TRBJ1-1, with D unresolved. CDR1 LNHDA and CDR2 SQIVND come from the germline V gene (reference sequence). The CDR3 is made up of 13 amino acids. V was cut by 4 bases and J by 5 bases, with 11 bases left in between.

The sample holds a few counts of this clone. The genes are TRBV4-2 and TRBJ2-7, with 8 bases matching TRBD1. V dropped 4 bases and J dropped 5; count of bases not matched to a gene: 7. Per germline, CDR1 LGHNA and CDR2 YNFKEQ. The CDR3 runs to 14 residues. CDR3 region: CASSLTDREHEQYF. The DNA of the CDR3 is TGTGCCAGCAGCCTCACGGACAGGGAGCACGAGCAGTACTTC.

This clone was counted only a few times. The chain links TRBV7-2 to TRBJ2-2; a possible D gene is TRBD1 (5 bases). Looked up from germline, CDR1 is SGHTA and CDR2 is FQGNSA. The V end lost 1 base, the J end lost 4 bases, and 10 bases lay between the germline ends. The CDR3 has 15 amino acids. The DNA for the CDR3 is TGTGCCAGCAGCTTAGGGGGCCCGCTCACCGGGGAGCTGTTTTTT. Translation gives CASSLGGPLTGELFF.

V is TRBV30 and J is TRBJ2-1; 13 nucleotides line up with TRBD2. The V gene's germline CDR1 is GTSNPN and CDR2 SVGIG (reference sequence). The CDR3 covers 15 residues. Trimming removed 0 bases from V and 4 bases from J; junction bases left unmatched: 0. This chain's CDR3 is CAWSVLAGGYNEQFF. The CDR3 coding sequence is TGTGCCTGGAGTGTACTAGCGGGAGGGTACAATGAGCAGTTCTTC.

This chain connects TRBV27 to TRBJ2-7, with D maybe TRBD2 (6 bases). Trimming left V 5 bases short and J 3 bases short, with 14 bases between. This CDR3 has 14 amino acids. Germline V gives CDR1 MNHEY, CDR2 SMNVEV (reference sequence). The CDR3: CASSQTSWFYEQYF. The CDR3 bases are TGTGCCAGCAGTCAGACTAGTTGGTTCTACGAGCAGTACTTC.

The CDR3 DNA sequence: TGTGCCAGCAGCGACCGATTCACAGGGGGCGAGCAGTACTTC. Its translation: CASSDRFTGGEQYF. The chain is built from TRBV13 and TRBJ2-7, with TRBD1 identical over 8 bases. Per the germline V gene, CDR1 is PRHDT and CDR2 is FYEKMQ (reference sequence). Germline trimming cut 5 bases from V and 6 bases from J; bases unmatched to any gene: 9. The length of the CDR3 is 14 residues.

The CDR3 region is CASSPRSGDTGELFF. The DNA of the CDR3 is TGTGCCAGCAGCCCTAGGTCCGGGGACACCGGGGAGCTGTTTTTT. The chain employs TRBV9 and TRBJ2-2; possible D gene TRBD2, 5 bases. Germline V gene sequence: CDR1 SGDLS, CDR2 YYNGEE. The CDR3 contains 15 residues. Deletions cut 4 bases from V and 3 bases from J, with 13 bases between.

The chain is built from TRBV5-1 and TRBJ2-5; TRBD2 agrees at 12 bases. The germline V gene has CDR1 SGHRS and CDR2 YFSETQ. The CDR3 consists of 16 residues. V gave up 6 bases and J gave up 5 bases; unmatched junction bases: 11. CDR3 nucleotides: TGCGCCAGCACATCTAGCGGGGGGGTGTCAAGGGAGACCCAGTACTTC. It yields the protein CASTSSGGVSRETQYF.

The chain recombines TRBV9 with TRBJ2-3; no reliable D call. Germline-derived CDR1 and CDR2 are SGDLS and YYNGEE. The CDR3 is made up of 13 amino acids. With 0 bases removed from V and 2 bases from J, the gap between germline ends came to 4 bases. CDR3 loop: CASSVVSTDTQYF. The CDR3 DNA is TGTGCCAGCAGCGTAGTATCCACAGATACGCAGTATTTT. The full variable domain, its missing parts supplied by reference TRBV9 and TRBJ2-3, is DSGVTQTPKHLITATGQRVTLRCSPRSGDLSVYWYQQSLDQGLQFLIQYYNGEERAKGNILERFSAQQFPDLHSELNLSSLELGDSALYFCASSVVSTDTQYFGPGTRLTVL.

The chain recombines TRBV4-1 with TRBJ1-2; D is uncertain. The V gene's germline CDR1 is MGHRA and CDR2 YSYEKL. V lost 3 bases and J lost 2, with 19 bases in between. The CDR3 covers 17 residues. In DNA, the CDR3 is TGCGCCAGCAGCCATACACTCCGGGGAGGGTCGAACTATGGCTACACCTTC. As protein: CASSHTLRGGSNYGYTF.

This chain joins TRBV6-5 and TRBJ1-6, with 9 bases identical to TRBD1. Looked up from germline, CDR1 is MNHEY and CDR2 is SVGAGI. This CDR3 comprises 14 residues. The J segment lost 9 bases and the V segment lost 1 base, leaving 1 base of the junction unmatched. The CDR3 DNA sequence: TGTGCCAGCAGTTACTACAGGGGGCCTTCACCCCTCCACTTT. Protein product: CASSYYRGPSPLHF.

On this clone: Other DNA sequences in this sample translate to the same CDR3. The V and J genes are TRBV19 and TRBJ2-7; tentatively, D is TRBD2 (6 bases). Between the trimmed V and J ends, which lost 3 bases and 3 bases, there was a span of 6 bases. This CDR3 is built from 12 residues. The germline gives CDR1 LNHDA, CDR2 SQIVND (reference sequence). The CDR3 spells CASSIGGYEQYF. CDR3 nucleotides: TGTGCCAGTAGTATCGGGGGCTACGAGCAGTACTTC.

This chain links TRBV2 with TRBJ2-7; D gene unclear. The germline V gene has CDR1 SNHLY and CDR2 FYNNEI. The CDR3 is 13 amino acids. Between the trimmed V and J ends, which lost 7 bases and 3 bases, there was a span of 13 bases. The CDR3 DNA sequence: TGTGCCAGCACATATCATTCAGGCTACGAGCAGTACTTC. Protein sequence: CASTYHSGYEQYF. Full variable domain (remainder filled in from reference TRBV2 and TRBJ2-7): EPEVTQTPSHQVTQMGQEVILRCVPISNHLYFYWYRQILGQKVEFLVSFYNNEISEKSEIFDDQFSVERPDGSNFTLKIRSTKLEDSAMYFCASTYHSGYEQYFGPGTRLTVT.

The rearrangement uses TRBV20-1 and TRBJ2-5; D ambiguous. V lost 4 bases and J lost 2, with 5 bases in between. In germline, CDR1 is DFQATT, CDR2 SNEGSKA (reference sequence). There are 11 residues in the CDR3. CDR3 loop: CSATVQETQYF. As DNA, the CDR3 is TGCAGTGCTACAGTGCAAGAGACCCAGTACTTC.

This clone has only one observation. CDR3 DNA: TGCGCCAGCAGCTTGGGCGATATGAACACTGAAGCTTTCTTT. It encodes CASSLGDMNTEAFF. The chain employs TRBV5-1 and TRBJ1-1; D gene unclear. The CDR3 has 14 amino acids. V was clipped by 0 bases and J by 0 bases, with 6 bases between them. Germline V gene sequence: CDR1 SGHRS, CDR2 YFSETQ.

J is TRBJ2-7 and V is TRBV19; a possible D gene is TRBD2 (5 bases). CDR1 is LNHDA and CDR2 is SQIVND in the germline V gene (reference sequence). This CDR3 has 14 amino acids. CDR3 in amino acids: CASRRLPNSYEQYF. The CDR3 nucleotides read TGTGCTTCCCGGCGACTACCCAACTCCTACGAGCAGTACTTC.

This clone was observed once. The chain links TRBV19 to TRBJ1-1, with TRBD1 identical over 10 bases. CDR3 length: 14 amino acids. Germline V gene lookup returns CDR1 LNHDA and CDR2 SQIVND (reference sequence). Unmatched junction bases numbered 5, after V lost 6 bases and J lost 4 bases. DNA of the CDR3: TGTGCCAGTAGGCCTCGGACAGGGGGCACTGAAGCTTTCTTT. Translation: CASRPRTGGTEAFF.

This chain connects TRBV11-3 to TRBJ2-1; D remains ambiguous. The CDR3 loop spans 13 amino acids. V was pared by 1 base and J by 5 bases, with 6 bases between. The germline V gene has CDR1 SGHNT and CDR2 YENEEA. The CDR3 loop is CASSLGADNEQFF. CDR3 DNA sequence: TGTGCCAGCAGCTTAGGGGCAGACAATGAGCAGTTCTTC. Together with reference TRBV11-3 and TRBJ2-1, the CDR3 gives the full variable domain: EAGVVQSPRYKIIEKKQPVAFWCNPISGHNTLYWYLQNLGQGPELLIRYENEEAVDDSQLPKDRFSAERLKGVDSTLKIQPAELGDSAVYLCASSLGADNEQFFGPGTRLTVL.

V and J are TRBV14 and TRBJ1-3; the D is unclear. The CDR3 is 13 amino acids. The germline gives CDR1 SGHDN, CDR2 FVKESK. Trimming left V 8 bases short and J 4 bases short, with 12 bases between. The CDR3 coding sequence is TGTGCCAGCCGCGGGTCCTTGGGAAACACCATATATTTT. Protein: CASRGSLGNTIYF.